The 7 T cell receptor beta chains given below trace back to one sample, sequenced in a study of T cells in Graves' hyperthyroidism and ophthalmopathy. There were TCR beta CDR3 regions amplified from RNA transcripts. Carried out on the TCR CDR3, a first-round RT-PCR used the HTBI primer set. TCRdb recomputed calls from the multiplex PCR reads with MiXCR, one row per CDR3 protein. Of hundreds of thousands of distinct CDR3 sequences listed, about a fifth were seen once; the top ten hold roughly 30%. Sequenced sample: blood. These receptors all stem from a man aged 25-45 years with Graves' ophthalmopathy.

This clonotype was detected a few times. This chain links TRBV6-2 or TRBV6-3 with TRBJ2-1; 11 positions match TRBD2. The germline V gene has CDR1 MNHEY and CDR2 SVGEGT. The J segment lost 1 base and the V segment lost 4 bases, leaving 15 bases of the junction unmatched. The CDR3 has 20 residues. CDR3 sequence (DNA): TGTGCCAGCAGTTGGGAACCGGGACTAGCGGTCGCGCAGTCCTACAATGAGCAGTTCTTC. Encoded protein: CASSWEPGLAVAQSYNEQFF.

The CDR3 nucleotides are TGTGCCAGCAGTGGAGCCGGGACAACAACTAATGAAAAACTGTTTTTT. Translation gives CASSGAGTTTNEKLFF. The V gene is TRBV6-1, the J gene TRBJ1-4; the D gene is possibly TRBD1 (6 bases). CDR1 MNHNS and CDR2 SASEGT come from the germline V gene. The length of the CDR3 is 16 residues. V was clipped by 4 bases and J by 0 bases, with 12 bases between them.

The table lists this clonotype with many counts. This CDR3 reads CASSPGQGPNEQFF. The CDR3 DNA reads as TGTGCCAGCAGTCCGGGACAGGGGCCCAATGAGCAGTTCTTC. This chain joins TRBV2 and TRBJ2-1, with 10 bases fitting TRBD1. The V gene end was trimmed by 5 bases and the J gene end by 6 bases; junction bases not matched to a gene: 4. The germline CDR1 and CDR2 sequences are SNHLY and FYNNEI. The CDR3 runs 14 residues.

This clonotype appeared many times. This rearrangement joins TRBV24-1 to TRBJ2-7, with TRBD2 matching 13 bases. There are 16 residues in the CDR3. Trimming cost V 6 bases and J 4 bases; bases outside gene matches: 8. Germline V gene sequence: CDR1 KGHDR, CDR2 SFDVKD. The CDR3 region is CATSFPGTSGTYEQYF. As DNA, the CDR3 is TGTGCCACCAGTTTCCCCGGGACTAGCGGGACTTACGAGCAGTACTTC.

In its sample, this clonotype was seen many times. The chain recombines TRBV28 with TRBJ1-5, with TRBD1 identical over 8 bases. The CDR3 contains 17 residues. The V gene's germline CDR1 is MDHEN and CDR2 SYDVKM. V was clipped by 4 bases and J by 5 bases; unmatched bases: 13. The CDR3 nucleotides read TGTGCCAGCAGTTCCCTCGGTCCGGGACAGGCGGATCAGCCCCAGCATTTT. This encodes CASSSLGPGQADQPQHF.

This clonotype was seen ten or more times. This chain connects TRBV3-1 to TRBJ1-1; D not certain. The germline CDR1 and CDR2 sequences are LGHDT and YNNKEL (reference sequence). This CDR3 spans 14 amino acids. V was pared by 5 bases and J by 1 base, with 11 bases between. CDR3 protein: CASSFPGANTEAFF. In nucleotides, the CDR3 is TGTGCCAGCAGCTTCCCGGGAGCGAACACTGAAGCTTTCTTT.

A note on this clonotype: This may arise from a read error, as a much more abundant clone is one base away. This sequence joins TRBV30 and TRBJ1-2; D perhaps matches TRBD1 (5 bases). This CDR3 comprises 13 residues. Germline CDR1 reads GTSNPN; CDR2 reads SVGIG (reference sequence). Trimming took off 5 bases at V and 2 bases at J, with 12 bases between the two ends. The CDR3 reads CAWPPQGNYGYTF. The CDR3 nucleotides read TGTGCCTGGCCCCCTCAGGGAAACTATGGCTACACCTTC.